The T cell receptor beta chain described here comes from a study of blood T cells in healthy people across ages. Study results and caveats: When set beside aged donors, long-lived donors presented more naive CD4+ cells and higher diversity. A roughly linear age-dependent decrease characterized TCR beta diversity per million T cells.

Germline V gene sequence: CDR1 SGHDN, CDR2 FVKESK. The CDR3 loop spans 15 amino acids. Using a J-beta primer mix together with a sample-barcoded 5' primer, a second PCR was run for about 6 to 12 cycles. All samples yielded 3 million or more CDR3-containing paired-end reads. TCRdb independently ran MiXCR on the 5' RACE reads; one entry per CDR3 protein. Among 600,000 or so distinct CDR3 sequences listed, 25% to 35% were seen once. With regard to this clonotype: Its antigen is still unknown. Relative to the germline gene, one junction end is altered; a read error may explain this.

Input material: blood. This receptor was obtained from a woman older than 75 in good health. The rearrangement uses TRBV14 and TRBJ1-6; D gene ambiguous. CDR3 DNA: TGTGTCAGCAGCCAAGATCCTGTAGGCAGATCACCCCTCCACTTT. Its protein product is CVSSQDPVGRSPLHF.